The 6 T cell receptor beta chains listed next were all sequenced from one sample in a study of control samples from healthy donors and cancer patients. TCRdb keeps only in-frame clones here, not all; method: immunoSEQ multiplex PCR. The table records some 250,000 clones, over 75% of them present only once. The specimen sequenced was PBMCs. The receptors originated from a woman aged 60-70 years with lung cancer.

This chain connects TRBV5-1 to TRBJ2-3; perhaps TRBD2 as D (6 bases). The germline V and J ends were trimmed by 4 bases and 1 base, with 10 bases remaining between them. The CDR3 consists of 14 residues. Germline assignment: CDR1 SGHRS and CDR2 YFSETQ. The CDR3 protein is CASSPDYRTDTQYF. Here the CDR3 DNA reads TGCGCCAGCAGCCCGGACTACCGCACAGATACGCAGTATTTT.

This chain connects TRBV29-1 to TRBJ1-1; TRBD1 agrees at 7 bases. CDR3 length: 13 amino acids. Germline trimming cut 1 base from V and 5 bases from J; bases unmatched to any gene: 4. The germline gives CDR1 SQVTM, CDR2 ANQGSEA. The CDR3 here is CSVEGQTGTEAFF. The CDR3 DNA is TGCAGCGTTGAAGGACAGACAGGGACTGAAGCTTTCTTT.

This chain joins TRBV7-9 and TRBJ2-7; D is uncertain. CDR3 size: 15 residues. V lost 7 bases and J lost 2, with 18 bases in between. Germline V gene data show CDR1 as SEHNR and CDR2 as FQNEAQ (reference sequence). The CDR3 region is CASNPTTGSTYEQYF. In DNA form, the CDR3 reads TGTGCCAGCAACCCAACGACTGGCAGTACCTACGAGCAGTACTTC. Combining the CDR3 with reference TRBV7-9 and TRBJ2-7 gives the whole variable domain DTGVSQNPRHKITKRGQNVTFRCDPISEHNRLYWYRQTLGQGPEFLTYFQNEAQLEKSRLLSDRFSAERPKGSFSTLEIQRTEQGDSAMYLCASNPTTGSTYEQYFGPGTRLTVT.

The chain uses TRBV10-3 and TRBJ1-2; D is undetermined. Trimming took off 0 bases at V and 8 bases at J, with 7 bases between the two ends. From germline, CDR1 is ENHRY and CDR2 SYGVKD. CDR3 length equals 12 residues. The CDR3 coding sequence is TGTGCCATCAGTGAGTCGAGGGAGGGCTACACCTTC. This gives the protein CAISESREGYTF.

Points on this clone: The same CDR3 can be traced to other DNA sequences in this sample. This chain uses TRBV5-6 with TRBJ2-3; 7 bases fit TRBD2. The CDR3 sequence is 14 residues long. J was trimmed by 1 base and V by 1 base; bases with no gene match: 0. Germline CDR1 is SGHDT and CDR2 is YYEEEE. CDR3 nucleotide sequence: TGTGCCAGCAGCTTGAGCGGGGGCACAGATACGCAGTATTTT. Its protein product is CASSLSGGTDTQYF.

The chain is built from TRBV6-1 and TRBJ2-7; D is unclear. The germline V gene has CDR1 MNHNS and CDR2 SASEGT. The CDR3 spans 14 residues. The ends were cut back, 1 base at V and 2 bases at J, with 9 bases in the middle. This chain's CDR3 is CASSEVDGPYEQYF. In DNA, the CDR3 is TGTGCCAGCAGTGAAGTAGACGGACCCTACGAGCAGTACTTC.